This T cell receptor (beta chain) is from a study of blood T cell repertoires in COVID-19. Overall study: Acute and convalescent COVID-19 specimens originated in the United States, Italy and Spain. T cells, B-cell-depleted T cells, or PBMCs provided the cDNA or gDNA that served as material.

The germline CDR1 and CDR2 sequences are SNHLY and FYNNEI. The CDR3 has 15 residues. Trimming removed 4 bases at V and 0 bases at J, with 11 bases between. Enrolment of Seattle patients took place during active infection, and they were followed longitudinally. How the authors handled the data: Cell counts per sample came from amplifying reference gene primers. Clones were sequenced by immunoSEQ multiplex PCR, and TCRdb holds only the in-frame ones, with some missing. V, J and clone size derive from that table, while D and trimming were established from the DNA sequence. The data hold 55,000 to 65,000 clones, with 80% to 90% observed a single time.

Material for sequencing was peripheral blood. The chain joins TRBV2 to TRBJ2-3; D is possibly TRBD2 (6 bases). The sequence was obtained from a man in his fifties or sixties with COVID-19, enrolled during active disease. The CDR3 loop is CASSVSSGSTDTQYF. The DNA for the CDR3 is TGTGCCAGCAGTGTATCCAGCGGGAGCACAGATACGCAGTATTTT.